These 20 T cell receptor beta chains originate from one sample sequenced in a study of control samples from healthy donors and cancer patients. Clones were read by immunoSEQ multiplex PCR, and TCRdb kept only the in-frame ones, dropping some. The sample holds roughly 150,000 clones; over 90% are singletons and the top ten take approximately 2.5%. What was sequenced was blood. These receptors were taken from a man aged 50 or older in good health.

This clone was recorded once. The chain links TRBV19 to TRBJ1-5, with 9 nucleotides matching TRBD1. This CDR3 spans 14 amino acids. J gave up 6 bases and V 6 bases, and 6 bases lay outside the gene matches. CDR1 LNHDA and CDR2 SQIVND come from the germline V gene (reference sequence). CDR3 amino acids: CASRGTGNGQPQHF. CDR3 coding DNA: TGTGCCAGTAGAGGGACAGGGAACGGTCAGCCCCAGCATTTT.

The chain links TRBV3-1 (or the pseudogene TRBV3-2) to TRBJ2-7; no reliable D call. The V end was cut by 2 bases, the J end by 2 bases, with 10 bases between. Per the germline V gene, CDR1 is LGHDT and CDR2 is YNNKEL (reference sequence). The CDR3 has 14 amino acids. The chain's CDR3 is CASSQSLDPYEQYF. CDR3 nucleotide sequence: TGTGCCAGCAGCCAAAGCCTAGACCCCTACGAGCAGTACTTC.

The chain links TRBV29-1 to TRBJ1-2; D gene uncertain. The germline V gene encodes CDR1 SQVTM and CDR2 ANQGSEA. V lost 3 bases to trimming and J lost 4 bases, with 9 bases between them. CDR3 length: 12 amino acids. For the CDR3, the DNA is TGCAGCGTTGACGAGCAGACCTATGGCTACACCTTC. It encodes CSVDEQTYGYTF.

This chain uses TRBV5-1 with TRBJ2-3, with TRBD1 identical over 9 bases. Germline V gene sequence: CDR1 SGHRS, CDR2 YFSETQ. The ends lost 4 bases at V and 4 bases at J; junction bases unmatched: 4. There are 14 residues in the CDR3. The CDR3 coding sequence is TGCGCCAGCAGCGCGGGACAGGGAGCAGATACGCAGTATTTT. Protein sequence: CASSAGQGADTQYF.

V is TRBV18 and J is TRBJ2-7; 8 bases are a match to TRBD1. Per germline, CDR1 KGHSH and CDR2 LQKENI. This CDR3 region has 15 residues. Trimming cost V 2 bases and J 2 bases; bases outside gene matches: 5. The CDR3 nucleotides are TGTGCCAGCTCACCAGGGACAGGACAAACCTACGAGCAGTACTTC. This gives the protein CASSPGTGQTYEQYF.

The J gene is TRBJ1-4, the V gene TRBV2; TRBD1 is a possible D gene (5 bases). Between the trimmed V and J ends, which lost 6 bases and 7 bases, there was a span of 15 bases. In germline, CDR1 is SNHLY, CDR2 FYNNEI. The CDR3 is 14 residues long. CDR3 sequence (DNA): TGTGCCAGCAGCGCAGGACCGAGGGGTGAAAAACTGTTTTTT. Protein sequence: CASSAGPRGEKLFF.

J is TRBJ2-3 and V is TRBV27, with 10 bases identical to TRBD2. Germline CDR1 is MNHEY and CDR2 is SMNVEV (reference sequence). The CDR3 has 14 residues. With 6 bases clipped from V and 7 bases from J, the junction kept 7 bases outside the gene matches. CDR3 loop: CASREAGGPNTQYF. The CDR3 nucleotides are TGTGCCAGCAGAGAAGCGGGAGGGCCTAATACGCAGTATTTT.

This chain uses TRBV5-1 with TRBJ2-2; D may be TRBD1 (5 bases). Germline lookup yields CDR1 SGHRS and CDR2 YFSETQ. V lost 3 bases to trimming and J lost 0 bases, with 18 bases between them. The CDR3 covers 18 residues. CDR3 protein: CASSSRPEVTANTGELFF. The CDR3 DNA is TGCGCCAGCAGCTCCAGACCTGAAGTGACAGCGAACACCGGGGAGCTGTTTTTT.

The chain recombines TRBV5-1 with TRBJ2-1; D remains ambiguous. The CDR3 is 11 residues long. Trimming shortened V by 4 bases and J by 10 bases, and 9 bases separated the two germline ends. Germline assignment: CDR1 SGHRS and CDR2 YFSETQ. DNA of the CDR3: TGCGCCAGCAGCCAAAACGGGGAGCAGTTCTTC. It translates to CASSQNGEQFF.

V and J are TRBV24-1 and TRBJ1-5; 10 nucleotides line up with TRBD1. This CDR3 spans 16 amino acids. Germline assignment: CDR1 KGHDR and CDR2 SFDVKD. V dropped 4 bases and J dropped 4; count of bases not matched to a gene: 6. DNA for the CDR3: TGTGCCACCAGTGAGTCGGGACAGGGGCGAAATCAGCCCCAGCATTTT. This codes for CATSESGQGRNQPQHF.

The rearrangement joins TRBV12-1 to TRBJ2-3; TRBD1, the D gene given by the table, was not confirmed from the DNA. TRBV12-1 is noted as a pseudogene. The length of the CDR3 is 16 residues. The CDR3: CASSLPQGQLRDTQYF. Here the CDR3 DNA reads TGTGCCAGCAGCTTGCCCCAGGGGCAACTGCGAGATACGCAGTATTTT.

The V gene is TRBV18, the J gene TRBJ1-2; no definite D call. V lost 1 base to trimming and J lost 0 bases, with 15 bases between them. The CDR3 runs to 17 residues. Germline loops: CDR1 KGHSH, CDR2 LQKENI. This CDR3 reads CASSPQVTPGPNYGYTF. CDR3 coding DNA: TGTGCCAGCTCACCACAGGTTACCCCGGGCCCTAACTATGGCTACACCTTC.

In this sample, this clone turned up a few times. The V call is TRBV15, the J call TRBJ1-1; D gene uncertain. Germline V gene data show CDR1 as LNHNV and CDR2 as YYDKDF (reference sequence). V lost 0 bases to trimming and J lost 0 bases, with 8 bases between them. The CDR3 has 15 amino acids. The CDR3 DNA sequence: TGTGCCACCAGCAGAGATAGAGGTCTGAACACTGAAGCTTTCTTT. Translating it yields CATSRDRGLNTEAFF.

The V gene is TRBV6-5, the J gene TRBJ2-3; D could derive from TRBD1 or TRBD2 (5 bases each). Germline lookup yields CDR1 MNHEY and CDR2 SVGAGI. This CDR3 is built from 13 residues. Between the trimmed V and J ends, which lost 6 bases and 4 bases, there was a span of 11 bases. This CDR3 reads CASRDGAADTQYF. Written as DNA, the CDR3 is TGTGCCAGCAGGGACGGGGCCGCAGATACGCAGTATTTT.

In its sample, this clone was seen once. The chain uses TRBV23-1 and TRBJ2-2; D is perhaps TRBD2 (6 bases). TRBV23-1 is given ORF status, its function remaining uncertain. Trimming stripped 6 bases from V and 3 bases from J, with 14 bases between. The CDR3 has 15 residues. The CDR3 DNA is TGCGCCAGCAGACGGGCGGAGGGAGACACCGGGGAGCTGTTTTTT. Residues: CASRRAEGDTGELFF.

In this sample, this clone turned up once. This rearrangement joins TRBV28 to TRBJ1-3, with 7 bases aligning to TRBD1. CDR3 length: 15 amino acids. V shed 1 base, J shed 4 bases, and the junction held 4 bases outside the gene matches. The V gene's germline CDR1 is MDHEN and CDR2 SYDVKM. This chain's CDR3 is CASSLLGTVGNTIYF. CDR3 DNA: TGTGCCAGCAGTTTATTGGGGACAGTCGGAAACACCATATATTTT. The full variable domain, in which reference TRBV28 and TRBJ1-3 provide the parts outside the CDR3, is DVKVTQSSRYLVKRTGEKVFLECVQDMDHENMFWYRQDPGLGLRLIYFSYDVKMKEKGDIPEGYSVSREKKERFSLILESASTNQTSMYLCASSLLGTVGNTIYFGEGSWLTVV.

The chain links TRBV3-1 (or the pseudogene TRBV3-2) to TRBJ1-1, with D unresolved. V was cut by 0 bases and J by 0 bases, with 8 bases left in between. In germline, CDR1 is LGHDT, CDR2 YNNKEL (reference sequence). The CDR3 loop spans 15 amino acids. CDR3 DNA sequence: TGTGCCAGCAGCCAAGATTTTCAGGTGAACACTGAAGCTTTCTTT. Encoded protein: CASSQDFQVNTEAFF.

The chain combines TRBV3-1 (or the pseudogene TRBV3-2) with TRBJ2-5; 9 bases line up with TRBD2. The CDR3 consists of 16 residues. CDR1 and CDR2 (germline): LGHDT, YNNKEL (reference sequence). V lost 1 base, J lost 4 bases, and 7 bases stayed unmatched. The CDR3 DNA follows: TGTGCCAGCAGCCAAGTTGCGGGAGGGCCGGGAGAGACCCAGTACTTC. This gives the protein CASSQVAGGPGETQYF.

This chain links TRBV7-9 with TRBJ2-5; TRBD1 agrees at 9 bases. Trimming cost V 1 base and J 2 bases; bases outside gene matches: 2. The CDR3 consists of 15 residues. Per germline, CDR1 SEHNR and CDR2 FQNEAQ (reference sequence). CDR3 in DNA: TGTGCCAGCAGCTTAGAGGGGACAGGGCAAGAGACCCAGTACTTC. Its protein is CASSLEGTGQETQYF.

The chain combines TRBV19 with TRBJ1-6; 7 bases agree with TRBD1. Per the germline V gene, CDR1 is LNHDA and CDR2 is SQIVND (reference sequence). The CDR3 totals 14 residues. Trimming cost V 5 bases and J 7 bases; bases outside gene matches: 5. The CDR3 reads CASSAGTDNSPLHF. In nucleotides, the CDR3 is TGTGCCAGTAGTGCCGGGACAGACAATTCACCCCTCCACTTT.